What follows is one T cell receptor beta chain and its context. Only one count was recorded for this clone. Its antigen is still unknown. No quality values exist for individual bases; no much larger clone is one base distant. This entry is derived from a study of T cell changes during pregnancy in multiple sclerosis (dated by TCRdb to the late 2010s). With regard to the full study: Changes in the T cell repertoire over the course of pregnancy were examined in this study in women with multiple sclerosis.

CDR1 and CDR2 are read off the germline V gene as LGHNA and YNFKEQ. Counted from cysteine to phenylalanine, this CDR3 has 15 amino acids. The kept DNA is CDR3 alone, 45 bases in frame from the first base. Trimming accounts for 3 bases at V and 6 bases at J, while the number of junction bases matched to no gene is 5. The library was made by the immunoSEQ multiplex PCR assay. TCRdb took this table from immuneACCESS and kept in-frame rearrangements with V and J called. Such tables lack part of the clones; where checked against another copy, unresolved V genes explain under half of the gap, and the rest is unexplained. In all, the sample holds around 31,000 clones, and about 93% of those were seen once. The top ten clonotypes cover around 0.45% of the sample.

In this chain, TRBV4-2 is recombined with TRBJ1-4; the central 9 bases match TRBD1. Sequenced material: CD4+ T cells from peripheral blood mononuclear cells, taken in the second trimester of pregnancy. The receptor's source is a female donor with multiple sclerosis, enrolled in a pregnancy study. The nucleotide sequence is given as TGTGCCAGCAGCCAGTCACAGGGGGCTGATGAAAAACTGTTTTTT. The encoded protein is CASSQSQGADEKLFF.